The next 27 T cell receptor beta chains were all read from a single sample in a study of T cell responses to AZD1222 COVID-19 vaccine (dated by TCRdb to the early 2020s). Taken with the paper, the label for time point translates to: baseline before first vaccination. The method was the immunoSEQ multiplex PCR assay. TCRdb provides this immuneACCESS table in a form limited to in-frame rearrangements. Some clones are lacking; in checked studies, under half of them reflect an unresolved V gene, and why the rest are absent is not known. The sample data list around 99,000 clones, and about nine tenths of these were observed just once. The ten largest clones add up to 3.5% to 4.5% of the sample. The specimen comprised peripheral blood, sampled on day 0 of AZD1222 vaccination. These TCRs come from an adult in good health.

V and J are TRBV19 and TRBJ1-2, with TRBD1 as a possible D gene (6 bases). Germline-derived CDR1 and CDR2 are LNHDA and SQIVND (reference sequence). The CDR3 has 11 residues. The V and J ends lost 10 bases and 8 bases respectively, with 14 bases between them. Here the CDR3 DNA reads TGTGCCACTAGACAGGAGGTCGGCTACACCTTC. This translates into CATRQEVGYTF.

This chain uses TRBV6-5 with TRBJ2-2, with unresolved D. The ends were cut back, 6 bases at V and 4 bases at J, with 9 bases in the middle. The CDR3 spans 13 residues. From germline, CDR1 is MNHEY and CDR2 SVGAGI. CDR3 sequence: CASRATVTGELFF. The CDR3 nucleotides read TGTGCCAGCAGGGCGACGGTCACCGGGGAGCTGTTTTTT.

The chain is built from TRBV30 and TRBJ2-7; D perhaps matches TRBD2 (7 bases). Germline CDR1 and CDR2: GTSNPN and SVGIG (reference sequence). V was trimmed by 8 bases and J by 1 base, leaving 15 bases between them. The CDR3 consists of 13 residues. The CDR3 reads CALERDISYEQYF. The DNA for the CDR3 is TGTGCCCTGGAGCGGGACATTTCCTACGAGCAGTACTTC. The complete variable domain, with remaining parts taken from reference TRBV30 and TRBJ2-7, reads SQTIHQWPATLVQPVGSPLSLECTVEGTSNPNLYWYRQAAGRGLQLLFYSVGIGQISSEVPQNLSASRPQDRQFILSSKKLLLSDSGFYLCALERDISYEQYFGPGTRLTVT.

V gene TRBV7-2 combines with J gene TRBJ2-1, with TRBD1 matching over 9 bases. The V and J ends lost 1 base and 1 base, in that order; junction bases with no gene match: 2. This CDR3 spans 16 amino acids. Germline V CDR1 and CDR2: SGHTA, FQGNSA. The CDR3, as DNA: TGTGCCAGCAGCTTAGGGGGGACAGGGTCCTACAATGAGCAGTTCTTC. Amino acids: CASSLGGTGSYNEQFF.

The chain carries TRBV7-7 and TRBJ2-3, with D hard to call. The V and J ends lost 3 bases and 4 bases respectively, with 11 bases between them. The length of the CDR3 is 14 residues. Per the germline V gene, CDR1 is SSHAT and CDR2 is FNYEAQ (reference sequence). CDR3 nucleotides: TGTGCCAGCAGCTTGGTTTTACCCCCAGATACGCAGTATTTT. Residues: CASSLVLPPDTQYF.

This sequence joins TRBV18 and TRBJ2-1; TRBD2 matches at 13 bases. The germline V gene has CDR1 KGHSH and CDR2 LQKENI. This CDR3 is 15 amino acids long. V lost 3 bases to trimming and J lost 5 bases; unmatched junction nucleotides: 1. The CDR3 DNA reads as TGTGCCAGCTCACCCGGGACTAGCGGGAACAATGAGCAGTTCTTC. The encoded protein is CASSPGTSGNNEQFF.

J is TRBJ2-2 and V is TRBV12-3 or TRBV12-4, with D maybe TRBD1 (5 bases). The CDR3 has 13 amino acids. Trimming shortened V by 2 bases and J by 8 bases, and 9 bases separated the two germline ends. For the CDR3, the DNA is TGTGCCAGCAGTTTAAAAGGGGCGGGGGAGCTGTTTTTT. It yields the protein CASSLKGAGELFF.

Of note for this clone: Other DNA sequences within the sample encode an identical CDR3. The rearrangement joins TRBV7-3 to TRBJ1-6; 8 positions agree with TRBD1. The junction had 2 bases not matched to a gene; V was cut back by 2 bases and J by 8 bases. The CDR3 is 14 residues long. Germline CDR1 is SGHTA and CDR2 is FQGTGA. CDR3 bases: TGTGCCAGCAGCTTACAGGGGGCGGATTCACCCCTCCACTTT. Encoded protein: CASSLQGADSPLHF. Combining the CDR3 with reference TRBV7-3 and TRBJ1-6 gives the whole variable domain GAGVSQTPSNKVTEKGKYVELRCDPISGHTALYWYRQSLGQGPEFLIYFQGTGAADDSGLPNDRFFAVRPEGSVSTLKIQRTERGDSAVYLCASSLQGADSPLHFGNGTRLTVT.

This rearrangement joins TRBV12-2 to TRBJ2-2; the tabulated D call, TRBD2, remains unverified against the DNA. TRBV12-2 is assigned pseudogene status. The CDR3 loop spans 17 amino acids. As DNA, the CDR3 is TGTGCAAGTCGCGGAACTGGGGGACTAGACCACACCGGGGAGCTGTTTTTT. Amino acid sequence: CASRGTGGLDHTGELFF.

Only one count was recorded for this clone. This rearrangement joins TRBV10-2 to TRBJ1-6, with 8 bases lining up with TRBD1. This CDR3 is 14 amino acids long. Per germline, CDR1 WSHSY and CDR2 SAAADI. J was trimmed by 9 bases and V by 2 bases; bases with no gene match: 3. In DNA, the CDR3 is TGCGCCAGCAGTGAGAGACAGGGGAGTTCACCCCTCCACTTT. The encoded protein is CASSERQGSSPLHF.

The CDR3 sequence is CASSLSLNEKLFF. The CDR3 bases are TGTGCCAGCAGTTTGTCCCTTAATGAAAAACTGTTTTTT. The V gene is TRBV12-3 or TRBV12-4, the J gene TRBJ1-4; D is ambiguous. Between the trimmed V and J ends, which lost 3 bases and 4 bases, there was a span of 6 bases. The CDR3 spans 13 residues.

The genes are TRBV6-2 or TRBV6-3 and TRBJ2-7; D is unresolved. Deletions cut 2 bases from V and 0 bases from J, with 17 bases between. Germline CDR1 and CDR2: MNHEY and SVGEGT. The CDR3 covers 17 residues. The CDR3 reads CASSYGWRLRTSYEQYF. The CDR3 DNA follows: TGTGCCAGCAGTTACGGTTGGCGACTTCGGACCTCCTACGAGCAGTACTTC.

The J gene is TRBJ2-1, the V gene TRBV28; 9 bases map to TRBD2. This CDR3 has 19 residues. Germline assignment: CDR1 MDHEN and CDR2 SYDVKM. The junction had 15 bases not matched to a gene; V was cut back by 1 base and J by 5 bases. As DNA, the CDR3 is TGTGCCAGCAGTTTATTCTGGTCTGCCCGACTAGCGGTGGACAATGAGCAGTTCTTC. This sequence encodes CASSLFWSARLAVDNEQFF.

The CDR3 DNA reads as TGTGCCTGGAAAGGACAGGGGAGACGGGTGAACACTGAAGCTTTCTTT. Amino acid sequence: CAWKGQGRRVNTEAFF. V and J are TRBV30 and TRBJ1-1; 9 bases map to TRBD1. The V gene end was trimmed by 4 bases and the J gene end by 0 bases; junction bases not matched to a gene: 9. Germline assignment: CDR1 GTSNPN and CDR2 SVGIG (reference sequence). The length of the CDR3 is 16 residues.

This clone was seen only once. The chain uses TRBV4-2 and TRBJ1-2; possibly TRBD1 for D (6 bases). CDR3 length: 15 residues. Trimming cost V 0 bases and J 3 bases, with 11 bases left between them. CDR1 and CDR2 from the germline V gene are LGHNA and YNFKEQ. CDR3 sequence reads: CASSQEKTGYYGYTF. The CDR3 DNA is TGTGCCAGCAGCCAAGAAAAGACAGGATACTATGGCTACACCTTC.

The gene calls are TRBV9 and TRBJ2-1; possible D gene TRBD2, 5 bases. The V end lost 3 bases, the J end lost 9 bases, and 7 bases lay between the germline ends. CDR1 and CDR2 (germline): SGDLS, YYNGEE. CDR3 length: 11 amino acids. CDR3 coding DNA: TGTGCCAGCAGCGCGAGCGGTGAGCAGTTCTTC. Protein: CASSASGEQFF. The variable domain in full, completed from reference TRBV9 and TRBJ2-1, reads DSGVTQTPKHLITATGQRVTLRCSPRSGDLSVYWYQQSLDQGLQFLIQYYNGEERAKGNILERFSAQQFPDLHSELNLSSLELGDSALYFCASSASGEQFFGPGTRLTVL.

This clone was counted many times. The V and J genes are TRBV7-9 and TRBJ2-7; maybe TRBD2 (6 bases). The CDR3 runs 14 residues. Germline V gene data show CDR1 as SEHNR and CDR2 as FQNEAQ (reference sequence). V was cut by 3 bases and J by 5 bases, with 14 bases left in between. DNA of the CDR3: TGTGCCAGCAGCTTCGGGAGTCGTTCAAACGAGCAGTACTTC. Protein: CASSFGSRSNEQYF.

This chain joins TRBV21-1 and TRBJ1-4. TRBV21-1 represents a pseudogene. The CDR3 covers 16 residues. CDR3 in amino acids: CASSKWGVATNEKLFF. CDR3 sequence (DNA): TGTGCCAGCAGCAAATGGGGGGTTGCAACTAATGAAAAACTGTTTTTT.

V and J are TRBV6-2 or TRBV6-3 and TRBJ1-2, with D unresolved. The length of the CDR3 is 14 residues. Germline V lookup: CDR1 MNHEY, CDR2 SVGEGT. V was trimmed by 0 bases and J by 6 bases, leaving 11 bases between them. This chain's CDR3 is CASSYSALGDGYTF. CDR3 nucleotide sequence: TGTGCCAGCAGTTACTCCGCCCTTGGCGATGGCTACACCTTC.

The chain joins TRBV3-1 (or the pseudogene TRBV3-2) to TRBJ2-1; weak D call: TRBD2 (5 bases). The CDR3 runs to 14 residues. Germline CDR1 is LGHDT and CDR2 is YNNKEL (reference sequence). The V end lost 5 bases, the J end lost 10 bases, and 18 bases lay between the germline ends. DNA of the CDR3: TGTGCCAGCAGCGCATCCGGGATCAGCGAGGAGCAGTTCTTC. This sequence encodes CASSASGISEEQFF.

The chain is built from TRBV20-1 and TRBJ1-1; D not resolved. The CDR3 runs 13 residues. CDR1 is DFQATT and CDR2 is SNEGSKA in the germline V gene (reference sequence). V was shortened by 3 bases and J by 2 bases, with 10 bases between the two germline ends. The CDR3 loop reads CSASRESNTEAFF. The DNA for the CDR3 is TGCAGTGCTAGTAGGGAGTCAAACACTGAAGCTTTCTTT.

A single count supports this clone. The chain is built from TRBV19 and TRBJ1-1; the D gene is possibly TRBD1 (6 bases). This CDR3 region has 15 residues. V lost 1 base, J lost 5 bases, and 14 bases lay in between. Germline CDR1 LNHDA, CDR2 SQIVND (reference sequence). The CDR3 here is CASSIVGGRETEAFF. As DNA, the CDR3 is TGTGCCAGTAGTATAGTTGGGGGGCGCGAGACTGAAGCTTTCTTT.

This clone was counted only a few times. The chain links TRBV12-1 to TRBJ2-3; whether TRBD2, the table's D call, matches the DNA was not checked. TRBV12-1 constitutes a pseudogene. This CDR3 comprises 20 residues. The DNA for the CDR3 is TGTGCCAGCAGCTTTGCAAGGACAGGGGGCCTAGCGGGAGTCTCAGATACGCAGTATTTT. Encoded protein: CASSFARTGGLAGVSDTQYF.

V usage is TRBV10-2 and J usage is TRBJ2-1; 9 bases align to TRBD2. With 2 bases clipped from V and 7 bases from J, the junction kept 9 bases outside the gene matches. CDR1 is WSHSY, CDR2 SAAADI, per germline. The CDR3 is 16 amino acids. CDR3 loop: CASSEGGAGGLNEQFF. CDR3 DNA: TGCGCCAGCAGTGAGGGCGGGGCGGGGGGGCTAAATGAGCAGTTCTTC.

The CDR3 loop reads CASSPRTSGRAYEQYF. CDR3 nucleotide sequence: TGTGCCAGCAGCCCTCGGACTAGCGGGAGGGCCTACGAGCAGTACTTC. The rearrangement links TRBV9 to TRBJ2-7; 15 bases match TRBD2. The CDR3 sequence is 16 residues long. Trimming cost V 4 bases and J 2 bases; bases outside gene matches: 4. The germline gives CDR1 SGDLS, CDR2 YYNGEE.

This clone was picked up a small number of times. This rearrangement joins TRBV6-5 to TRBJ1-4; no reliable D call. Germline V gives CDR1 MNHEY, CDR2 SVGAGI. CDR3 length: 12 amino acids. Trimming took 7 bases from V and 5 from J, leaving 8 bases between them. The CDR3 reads CASKRKNEKLFF. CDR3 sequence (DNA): TGTGCCAGCAAAAGAAAGAATGAAAAACTGTTTTTT.

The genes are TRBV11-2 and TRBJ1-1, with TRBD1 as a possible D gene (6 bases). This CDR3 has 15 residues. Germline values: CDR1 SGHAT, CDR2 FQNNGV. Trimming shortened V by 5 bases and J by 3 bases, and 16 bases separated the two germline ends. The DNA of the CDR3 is TGTGCCAGCAGCCCCTTAACAGGGCGGCACACTGAAGCTTTCTTT. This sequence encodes CASSPLTGRHTEAFF.